This paragraph reports one T cell receptor beta chain. This specimen belongs to a study of control samples from healthy donors and cancer patients. The data were produced by immunoSEQ multiplex PCR, yet TCRdb's version contains in-frame clones alone and is incomplete. This repertoire shows around 77,000 clones, 85% to 95% found once; its top ten account for 5.8%. The CDR3 has 13 residues. Germline lookup yields CDR1 SNHLY and CDR2 FYNNEI. V was trimmed by 0 bases and J by 10 bases, leaving 12 bases between them. Material: blood. This clonotype was sampled from a woman aged 60 to 75 in good health. This sequence joins TRBV2 and TRBJ1-1, with D possibly TRBD1 on 5 matching bases. CDR3 sequence: CASSEAGRGIAFF. The CDR3 coding sequence is TGTGCCAGCAGTGAAGCAGGACGGGGGATAGCTTTCTTT.